The T cell receptor (beta chain) under discussion was sequenced for a study of cytomegalovirus exposure and HLA in healthy donors. There are 17 residues in the CDR3. Looked up from germline, CDR1 is MGHRA and CDR2 is YSYEKL. V was pared by 3 bases and J by 6 bases, with 11 bases of the junction left unmatched. A remark on this clone: Its antigen is not identified.

General study results and limits: Most TCRs appeared rarely, but some public TCRs recurred in many donors. TCR beta chains numbering more than 150 were designated cytomegalovirus-associated. Common viral pathogens (according to a later analysis) appeared linked to several of the most significant clusters.

The PCR ran on 60 Vbeta and 13 Jbeta primers. Assay: immunoSEQ multiplex PCR; the TCRdb copy retains only in-frame clones and omits some. The data contain approximately 190,000 clones, over 70% of them singletons. This chain links TRBV4-1 with TRBJ2-1; 10 nucleotides line up with TRBD2. The sequencing input was PBMCs. This clonotype was obtained from a woman younger than 35 in good health and CMV-seropositive. This CDR3 reads CASSQSPTSGALNEQFF. The CDR3 DNA is TGCGCCAGCAGCCAGTCACCTACTAGCGGGGCCCTCAATGAGCAGTTCTTC.